The clone carrying this T cell receptor (beta chain) was counted a few times. Antigen unknown. This entry is derived from a study of CD8 T cells in ankylosing spondylitis. Findings and limits, study-wide: Disease-linked clones proved CD8+ and comparatively uncommon in peripheral blood. Seemingly distinctive of ankylosing spondylitis blood was a TCR beta motif formed by eight highly homologous variants.

V was trimmed by 4 bases and J by 1 base, leaving 7 bases between them. Germline V gives CDR1 MGHRA, CDR2 YSYEKL. This CDR3 is 14 amino acids long. Making the TCR beta libraries involved quantitative 5'-RACE with molecular barcodes. TCRdb reprocessed the 5' RACE reads via MiXCR and lists one record per CDR3 protein. There are about 220,000 distinct CDR3 sequences in the sample; about 26% occur only once, and just over 6.5% lies in the top ten. V is TRBV4-1 and J is TRBJ2-2; D is unclear. The TCR originated in a male donor with ankylosing spondylitis or in good health (not recorded which). Sequenced material: blood, either unsorted or a sorted T cell fraction (not recorded which). CDR3 protein: CASSPTENTGELFF. The CDR3 DNA is TGCGCCAGCAGCCCTACAGAGAACACCGGGGAGCTGTTTTTT.